The rows below give T cell receptor beta chains drawn from one sample of a study of glioma-infiltrating T cells. MiXCR, applied by TCRdb to the multiplex PCR reads, yields one record per CDR3 protein. The table records about 380,000 distinct CDR3 sequences, roughly two fifths of them present only once. Sequenced sample: glioma tissue, nonneoplastic brain tissue, or PBMCs (not recorded which). These receptors were taken from a human donor with low-grade glioma or glioblastoma, undergoing nonglioma brain surgery, or in good health (not recorded which). CDR3s include the opening cysteine and the closing phenylalanine or tryptophan. D genes are given only for firm matches. Only part of the rows carry a size: once, few, many, or a class if the clone is expanded.

v_call: TRBV12-3/TRBV12-4
clone_size: few
j_call: TRBJ2-3
d_call: .
cdr3_aa: CASEFRGGRADTQYF
cdr3_nt: TGTGCCAGCGAGTTCCGCGGAGGGCGGGCAGATACGCAGTATTTT

v_call: TRBV6-2/TRBV6-3
clone_size: .
j_call: TRBJ2-5
d_call: TRBD1
cdr3_aa: CASSYQTSTGYQETQYF
cdr3_nt: TGTGCCAGCAGTTACCAAACTTCGACAGGGTACCAAGAGACCCAGTACTTC

v_call: TRBV28
clone_size: many
j_call: TRBJ2-1
d_call: TRBD1
cdr3_aa: CASSQDRGYGEQFF
cdr3_nt: TGTGCCAGCAGCCAGGACAGGGGATACGGTGAGCAGTTCTTC

v_call: TRBV6-1
clone_size: .
j_call: TRBJ2-5
d_call: TRBD2
cdr3_aa: CASTLAGAPGETQYF
cdr3_nt: TGTGCCAGCACCTTAGCGGGAGCCCCCGGGGAGACCCAGTACTTC

v_call: TRBV12-3/TRBV12-4
clone_size: .
j_call: TRBJ2-4
d_call: .
cdr3_aa: CASSFGENIQYF
cdr3_nt: TGTGCCAGCAGTTTCGGTGAAAACATTCAGTACTTC

v_call: TRBV15
clone_size: .
j_call: TRBJ2-7
d_call: .
cdr3_aa: CATRTKASYEQYF
cdr3_nt: TGTGCCACCAGGACAAAGGCAAGTTACGAGCAGTACTTC

v_call: TRBV7-2
clone_size: many
j_call: TRBJ2-1
d_call: TRBD2
cdr3_aa: CASSSRLADPLNEQFF
cdr3_nt: TGTGCCAGCAGCTCCCGACTAGCGGACCCCTTGAATGAGCAGTTCTTC

v_call: TRBV28
clone_size: .
j_call: TRBJ1-4
d_call: .
cdr3_aa: CASSYELRQVRNEKLFF
cdr3_nt: TGTGCCAGCAGCTACGAATTACGACAGGTCAGAAATGAAAAACTGTTTTTT

v_call: TRBV24-1
clone_size: few
j_call: TRBJ2-1
d_call: TRBD2
cdr3_aa: CATICALAKYNEQFF
cdr3_nt: TGTGCCACCATCTGCGCACTAGCGAAATACAATGAGCAGTTCTTC

v_call: TRBV12-3/TRBV12-4
clone_size: .
j_call: TRBJ2-5
d_call: .
cdr3_aa: CASSQQVWGKTQYF
cdr3_nt: TGTGCCAGCAGTCAACAGGTTTGGGGGAAGACCCAGTACTTC

v_call: TRBV4-2
clone_size: few
j_call: TRBJ1-4
d_call: .
cdr3_aa: CASSQEPDSNEKLFF
cdr3_nt: TGTGCCAGCAGCCAAGAACCAGATTCTAATGAAAAACTGTTTTTT

v_call: TRBV4-1
clone_size: .
j_call: TRBJ1-2
d_call: TRBD1
cdr3_aa: CASSVGQGRTGGYTF
cdr3_nt: TGCGCCAGCAGCGTTGGACAGGGGCGTACGGGGGGCTACACCTTC

v_call: TRBV19
clone_size: .
j_call: TRBJ2-7
d_call: TRBD1
cdr3_aa: CASSSLGTEYPYEQYF
cdr3_nt: TGTGCCAGTAGTTCCCTCGGGACAGAGTATCCCTACGAGCAGTACTTC

v_call: TRBV6-6
clone_size: few
j_call: TRBJ1-1
d_call: TRBD1
cdr3_aa: CASSYLTGARNTEAFF
cdr3_nt: TGTGCCAGCAGTTACCTCACAGGGGCAAGGAACACTGAAGCTTTCTTT

v_call: TRBV24-1
clone_size: few
j_call: TRBJ2-1
d_call: .
cdr3_aa: CATSGPSKSNEQFF
cdr3_nt: TGTGCCACCAGTGGCCCCAGCAAGAGCAATGAGCAGTTCTTC

v_call: TRBV20-1
clone_size: many
j_call: TRBJ2-1
d_call: TRBD2
cdr3_aa: CSASGDSGSYNEQFF
cdr3_nt: TGCAGTGCTAGTGGGGATAGCGGGTCCTACAATGAGCAGTTCTTC

v_call: TRBV27
clone_size: .
j_call: TRBJ2-1
d_call: .
cdr3_aa: CASSKLDADEQFF
cdr3_nt: TGTGCCAGCTCTAAACTAGACGCCGATGAGCAGTTCTTC

v_call: TRBV7-3
clone_size: many
j_call: TRBJ2-1
d_call: TRBD2
cdr3_aa: CASSRLAGTYNEQFF
cdr3_nt: TGTGCCAGCAGTCGACTAGCGGGGACTTACAATGAGCAGTTCTTC

v_call: TRBV15
clone_size: many
j_call: TRBJ2-7
d_call: .
cdr3_aa: CATSRGAGYSYEQYF
cdr3_nt: TGTGCCACCAGCAGAGGAGCAGGGTACTCCTACGAGCAGTACTTC

v_call: TRBV7-9
clone_size: .
j_call: TRBJ1-1
d_call: TRBD1
cdr3_aa: CASSLRGRQVAGAFF
cdr3_nt: TGTGCCAGCAGCTTGAGGGGGCGACAGGTGGCCGGCGCTTTCTTT

v_call: TRBV5-1
clone_size: few
j_call: TRBJ1-3
d_call: .
cdr3_aa: CASSPWTESSGNTIYF
cdr3_nt: TGCGCCAGCAGCCCATGGACCGAGAGCTCTGGAAACACCATATATTTT

v_call: TRBV19
clone_size: .
j_call: TRBJ2-1
d_call: TRBD2
cdr3_aa: CASKRAGTSGRNEQFF
cdr3_nt: TGTGCCAGTAAAAGGGCCGGGACTAGCGGGAGAAATGAGCAGTTCTTC

v_call: TRBV28
clone_size: .
j_call: TRBJ2-7
d_call: .
cdr3_aa: CASSFRRDFSYEQYF
cdr3_nt: TGTGCCAGCAGTTTCCGCAGGGACTTCTCCTACGAGCAGTACTTC

v_call: TRBV28
clone_size: .
j_call: TRBJ2-7
d_call: .
cdr3_aa: CASSFREYEQYF
cdr3_nt: TGTGCCAGCAGTTTCAGGGAGTACGAGCAGTACTTC

v_call: TRBV20-1
clone_size: once
j_call: TRBJ2-7
d_call: TRBD1
cdr3_aa: CSARTGKYEQYF
cdr3_nt: TGCAGTGCTAGGACAGGGAAATACGAGCAGTACTTC

v_call: TRBV20-1
clone_size: many
j_call: TRBJ2-7
d_call: .
cdr3_aa: CSAARSSYEQYF
cdr3_nt: TGCAGTGCCGCCAGGAGCTCCTACGAGCAGTACTTC

v_call: TRBV20-1
clone_size: .
j_call: TRBJ1-5
d_call: .
cdr3_aa: CSGIGSQPQHF
cdr3_nt: TGCAGTGGCATAGGGAGTCAGCCCCAGCATTTT

v_call: TRBV7-9
clone_size: .
j_call: TRBJ1-2
d_call: .
cdr3_aa: CASSLLENYGYTF
cdr3_nt: TGTGCCAGCAGCTTACTGGAGAACTATGGCTACACCTTC

v_call: TRBV7-9
clone_size: many
j_call: TRBJ1-3
d_call: .
cdr3_aa: CASSLAGAGLNTIYF
cdr3_nt: TGTGCCAGCAGCTTAGCTGGGGCAGGATTAAACACCATATATTTT

v_call: TRBV28
clone_size: .
j_call: TRBJ2-5
d_call: .
cdr3_aa: CASSLWARQRERRETQYF
cdr3_nt: TGTGCCAGCAGTTTATGGGCACGTCAGCGAGAAAGGCGAGAGACCCAGTACTTC

v_call: TRBV10-3
clone_size: .
j_call: TRBJ2-1
d_call: .
cdr3_aa: CAISTAPYNEQFF
cdr3_nt: TGTGCCATCAGTACTGCCCCCTACAATGAGCAGTTCTTC

v_call: TRBV5-4
clone_size: .
j_call: TRBJ1-2
d_call: TRBD1
cdr3_aa: CASSLAGTGGHGYTF
cdr3_nt: TGTGCCAGCAGCTTGGCCGGGACAGGAGGACATGGCTACACCTTC

v_call: TRBV19
clone_size: .
j_call: TRBJ2-7
d_call: TRBD1
cdr3_aa: CASSLYRGSVDEQYF
cdr3_nt: TGTGCCAGTAGCCTCTACAGGGGGAGCGTGGACGAGCAGTACTTC

v_call: TRBV24-1
clone_size: .
j_call: TRBJ1-5
d_call: .
cdr3_aa: CATSDALEDSNQPQHF
cdr3_nt: TGTGCCACCAGTGATGCTTTGGAAGATAGCAATCAGCCCCAGCATTTT

v_call: TRBV5-1
clone_size: .
j_call: TRBJ2-3
d_call: .
cdr3_aa: CASSFTERFTQYF
cdr3_nt: TGCGCCAGCAGCTTTACTGAGAGGTTTACGCAGTATTTT

v_call: TRBV10-3
clone_size: .
j_call: TRBJ2-7
d_call: .
cdr3_aa: CAISAARGGEQYF
cdr3_nt: TGTGCCATCAGTGCTGCCAGGGGCGGCGAGCAGTACTTC

v_call: TRBV27
clone_size: many
j_call: TRBJ2-3
d_call: TRBD2
cdr3_aa: CASRAGHSTDTQYF
cdr3_nt: TGTGCCAGCAGAGCGGGGCACAGCACAGATACGCAGTATTTT

v_call: TRBV7-2
clone_size: few
j_call: TRBJ1-2
d_call: .
cdr3_aa: CASSLTRAERGGYTF
cdr3_nt: TGTGCCAGCAGCTTAACTCGCGCAGAGAGAGGTGGCTACACCTTC

v_call: TRBV7-6
clone_size: .
j_call: TRBJ2-5
d_call: TRBD2
cdr3_aa: CASSLELAGGMETQYF
cdr3_nt: TGTGCCAGCAGCTTAGAGCTCGCGGGAGGGATGGAGACCCAGTACTTC

v_call: TRBV4-1
clone_size: .
j_call: TRBJ1-4
d_call: .
cdr3_aa: CASSQTIDLTGGRGHEKLFF
cdr3_nt: TGCGCCAGCAGCCAAACGATCGACCTAACCGGGGGGCGAGGTCATGAAAAACTGTTTTTT

v_call: TRBV6-2/TRBV6-3
clone_size: many
j_call: TRBJ2-5
d_call: .
cdr3_aa: CASSLYHQETQYF
cdr3_nt: TGTGCCAGCAGTCTATACCACCAAGAGACCCAGTACTTC

v_call: TRBV12-3/TRBV12-4
clone_size: .
j_call: TRBJ2-1
d_call: TRBD2
cdr3_aa: CARRVTSGNEQFF
cdr3_nt: TGTGCCAGAAGGGTGACTAGCGGGAATGAGCAGTTCTTC

v_call: TRBV7-2
clone_size: many
j_call: TRBJ2-3
d_call: TRBD2
cdr3_aa: CASSATSGYTDTQYF
cdr3_nt: TGTGCCAGCAGCGCGACTAGCGGTTACACAGATACGCAGTATTTT

v_call: TRBV7-2
clone_size: .
j_call: TRBJ2-1
d_call: TRBD2
cdr3_aa: CVSSQAGGSDDYDEQFF
cdr3_nt: TGTGTCAGCAGCCAAGCGGGCGGGAGTGACGATTACGATGAGCAGTTCTTC

v_call: TRBV27
clone_size: medium-sized
j_call: TRBJ2-3
d_call: .
cdr3_aa: CASSLQDGDTQYF
cdr3_nt: TGTGCCAGCAGTTTACAGGACGGAGATACGCAGTATTTT

v_call: TRBV28
clone_size: many
j_call: TRBJ2-1
d_call: TRBD2
cdr3_aa: CASILGLAGGRNEQFF
cdr3_nt: TGTGCCAGCATCCTGGGACTAGCGGGAGGCCGGAATGAGCAGTTCTTC

v_call: TRBV25-1
clone_size: .
j_call: TRBJ2-7
d_call: .
cdr3_aa: CASSDGQGLGYEQYF
cdr3_nt: TGTGCCAGCAGTGATGGTCAGGGACTCGGCTACGAGCAGTACTTC

v_call: TRBV19
clone_size: few
j_call: TRBJ1-6
d_call: .
cdr3_aa: CASSTTLLKGPLHF
cdr3_nt: TGTGCCAGTAGTACTACACTCCTCAAAGGACCCCTCCACTTT

v_call: TRBV5-4
clone_size: .
j_call: TRBJ1-1
d_call: .
cdr3_aa: CASSLGDTLNTEAFF
cdr3_nt: TGCGCCAGCAGCTTGGGAGACACCTTGAACACTGAAGCTTTCTTT